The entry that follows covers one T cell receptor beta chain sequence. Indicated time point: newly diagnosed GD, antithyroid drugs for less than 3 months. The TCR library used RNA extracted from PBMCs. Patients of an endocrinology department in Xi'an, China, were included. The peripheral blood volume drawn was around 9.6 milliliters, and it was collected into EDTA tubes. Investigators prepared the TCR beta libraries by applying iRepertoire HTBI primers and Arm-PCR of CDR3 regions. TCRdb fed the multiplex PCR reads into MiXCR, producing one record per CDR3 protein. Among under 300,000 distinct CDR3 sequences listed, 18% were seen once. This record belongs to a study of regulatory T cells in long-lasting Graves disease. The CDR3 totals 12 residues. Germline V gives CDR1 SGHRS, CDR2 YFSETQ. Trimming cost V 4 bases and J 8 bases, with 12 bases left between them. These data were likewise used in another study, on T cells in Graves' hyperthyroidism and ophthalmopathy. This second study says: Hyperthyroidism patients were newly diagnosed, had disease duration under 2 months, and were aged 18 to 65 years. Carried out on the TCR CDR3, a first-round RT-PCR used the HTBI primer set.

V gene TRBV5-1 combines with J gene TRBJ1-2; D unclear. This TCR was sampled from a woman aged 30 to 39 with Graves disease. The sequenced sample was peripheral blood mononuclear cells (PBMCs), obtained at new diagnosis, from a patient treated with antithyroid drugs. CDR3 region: CASSSRVEGYTF. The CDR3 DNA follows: TGCGCCAGCAGCAGTAGAGTGGAGGGCTACACCTTC.